Listed below are T cell receptor beta chains from one sample, sequenced in a study of blood T cell repertoires in COVID-19. Assay used: immunoSEQ multiplex PCR; TCRdb lists only in-frame clones, some missing. Among 210,000 or so clones listed, 84% were seen once. The sample consisted of peripheral blood. The receptors shown here come from a woman older than 75 with active or convalescent COVID-19. Both conserved end residues are part of each CDR3. A D gene is named only where the DNA matches it firmly. Clone size is stated in some rows and not others, as once, few, many or a class when expanded.

abundance	v_gene	d_gene	j_gene	CDR3aa	CDR3nt
-	TRBV2	TRBD2	TRBJ2-1	CASSAELAGENEQFF	TGTGCCAGCAGCGCCGAACTAGCGGGAGAGAATGAGCAGTTCTTC
once	TRBV6-5	TRBD2	TRBJ2-1	CASMPGTSGSNEQFF	TGTGCCAGCATGCCCGGGACTAGCGGGAGCAATGAGCAGTTCTTC
-	TRBV20-1	TRBD2	TRBJ2-1	CSASERLAIVF	TGCAGTGCTAGCGAGCGACTAGCAATAGTCTTC
-	TRBV4-1	TRBD1	TRBJ2-7	CASSRGQGETYEQYF	TGCGCCAGCAGCCGGGGACAGGGGGAGACCTACGAGCAGTACTTC
few	TRBV27	-	TRBJ1-6	CASSLSGAYNSPLHF	TGTGCCAGCAGTTTATCTGGAGCTTATAATTCACCCCTCCACTTT
-	TRBV7-2	-	TRBJ2-5	CASSLGRDRLEETQYF	TGTGCCAGCAGCTTAGGTCGTGATAGACTTGAAGAGACCCAGTACTTC
-	TRBV21-1	-	TRBJ2-7	CASSPSPGHLYEQYF	TGTGCCAGCAGCCCATCACCCGGACACCTCTACGAGCAGTACTTC
few	TRBV24-1	TRBD1	TRBJ2-5	CATSELGTEQETQYF	TGTGCCACCAGTGAGCTCGGGACAGAACAAGAGACCCAGTACTTC
-	TRBV18	TRBD1	TRBJ1-2	CASTITRVGGAANYGYTF	TGTGCCAGCACCATAACTCGGGTAGGGGGCGCTGCTAACTATGGCTACACCTTC
-	TRBV7-2	-	TRBJ2-5	CASSLRGRRETQYF	TGTGCCAGCAGCTTGAGGGGGAGAAGGGAGACCCAGTACTTC
-	TRBV4-1	TRBD2	TRBJ2-3	CASSLRLAGGTDTQYF	TGCGCCAGCAGCCTCCGACTAGCGGGGGGCACAGATACGCAGTATTTT
-	TRBV5-1	-	TRBJ2-1	CASSLVTGNEQFF	TGCGCCAGCAGCTTGGTTACAGGGAATGAGCAGTTCTTC
-	TRBV7-3	TRBD2	TRBJ2-3	CASSPAIAGETDTQYF	TGTGCCAGCAGCCCTGCCATAGCGGGAGAGACAGATACGCAGTATTTT
-	TRBV30	TRBD1	TRBJ2-3	CAWSLGTAPSTDTQYF	TGTGCCTGGAGTCTGGGGACAGCCCCTAGCACAGATACGCAGTATTTT